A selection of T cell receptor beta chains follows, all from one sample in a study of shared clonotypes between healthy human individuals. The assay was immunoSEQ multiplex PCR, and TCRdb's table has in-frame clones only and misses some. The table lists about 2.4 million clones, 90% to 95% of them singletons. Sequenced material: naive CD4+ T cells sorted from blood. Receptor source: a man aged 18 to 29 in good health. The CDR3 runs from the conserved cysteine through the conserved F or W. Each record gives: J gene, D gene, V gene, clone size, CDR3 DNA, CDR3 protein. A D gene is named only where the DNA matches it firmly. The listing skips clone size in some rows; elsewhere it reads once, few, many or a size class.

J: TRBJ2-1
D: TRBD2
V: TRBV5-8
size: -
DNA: TGTGCCAGCAGCTTGGAACTAGCGGGGGGTTGGTTTTCCTACAATGAGCAGTTCTTC
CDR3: CASSLELAGGWFSYNEQFF

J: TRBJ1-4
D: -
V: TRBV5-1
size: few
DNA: TGCGCCAGCCGCCCCCCGGGTCAAGAAAAACTGTTTTTT
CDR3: CASRPPGQEKLFF

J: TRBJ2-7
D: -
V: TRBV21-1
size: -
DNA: TGTGCCAGCCCGGACAGTTCCTACGAGCAGTACTTC
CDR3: CASPDSSYEQYF

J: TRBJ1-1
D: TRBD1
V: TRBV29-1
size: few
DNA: TGCAGCGTTGGAGAAGGGACAGGGGGCGAAGCTTTCTTT
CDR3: CSVGEGTGGEAFF

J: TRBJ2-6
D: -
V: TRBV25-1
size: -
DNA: TGTGCCAGCAGTGAATGGAAAGGGGCTGGGGCCAACGTCCTGACTTTC
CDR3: CASSEWKGAGANVLTF

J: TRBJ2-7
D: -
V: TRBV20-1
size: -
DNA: TGCAGTGCCCCAGACAACTACGAGCAGTACTTC
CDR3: CSAPDNYEQYF

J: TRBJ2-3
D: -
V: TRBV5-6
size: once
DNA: TGTGCCAGCAGCATAGGGGTCGATACGCAGTATTTT
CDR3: CASSIGVDTQYF

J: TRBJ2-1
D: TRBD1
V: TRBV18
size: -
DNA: TGTGCCAGCTCACGGGACAGGGCGGATGAGCAGTTCTTC
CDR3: CASSRDRADEQFF

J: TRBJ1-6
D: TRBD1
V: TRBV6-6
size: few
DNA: TGTGCCAGCAGTCAAACCAGACAGGGGTCCCTCTTT
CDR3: CASSQTRQGSLF

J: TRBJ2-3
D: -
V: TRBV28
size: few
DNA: TGTGCCAGCAGTCCCACAGGGTCGGGGACAGATACGCAGTATTTT
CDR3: CASSPTGSGTDTQYF

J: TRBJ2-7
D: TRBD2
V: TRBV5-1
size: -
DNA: TGCGCCAGCAGCTTTTATGGCGGGACTAGCGCCTACGAGCAGTACTTC
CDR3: CASSFYGGTSAYEQYF